This TCR beta chain was documented in a study of early T cells in non-severe SARS-CoV-2 infection (dated by TCRdb to the early 2020s). Regarding the complete study: Bulk RNA from unsorted whole blood was used for TCR sequencing, so alpha and beta chains could not be paired. The research as a whole found: Matching against VDJdb was skewed toward anti-spike CD8 responses, likely underestimated virus-specific expansions, and missed private and CD4 specificities.

Library preparation employed 5' RACE. The instrument was a NextSeq 500. Unique molecular identifiers were attached to individual cDNA molecules in the TCR library protocol so that sequencing error and PCR bias could be corrected. Both TCR alpha and beta chains were sequenced, and tight co-correlation was observed between alpha and beta sequence abundances in each sample. In the original analysis: Decombinator V4 was used to annotate the V gene, J gene and CDR3 of the TCR sequences. TCRs were defined as expanded if a significant change between any two time points was detected under a Poisson model with p below 0.0001. TCR abundances were normalised to the total number of TCRs sequenced in each sample and reported as counts per million. MAIT TCRs were defined by TRAV1-2 paired with TRAJ12, TRAJ20 or TRAJ33, and iNKT TCRs by TRAV10 paired with TRAJ18. A search of VDJdb, accessed on 1 November 2021, was run for TCRs annotated to CMV, EBV and SARS-CoV-2, with TCRs annotated for multiple antigens excluded. TCRdb trimmed public reads at Q25 via fastp, called clones via MiXCR and kept in-frame beta chains. Under each unique CDR3 protein, matching rows form one entry showing the most common genes and DNA. These V and J calls originate from TCRdb's pipeline instead of the authors' own analysis. The table for this sample lists approximately 69,000 distinct CDR3 sequences; over 9.5% of them were counted only once. 5% to 6.5% of the sample is held by the ten biggest clonotypes.

There are 14 amino acids in the CDR3, from cysteine to phenylalanine inclusive. The retained sequence is limited to the CDR3, 42 bases, with the frame set at the first base. V and J are truncated by 0 bases and 2 bases respectively, leaving an intervening sequence of 9 bases. Looking up the germline V gene yields CDR1 SGHDT and CDR2 YYEEEE. This clonotype came up many times. What this receptor recognizes is not known. No much larger clone exists at a distance of one base, and base qualities are not known. A case-control design nested within a healthcare worker cohort in London, UK, was used, with weekly nasopharyngeal swab PCR tests and blood sampling performed. Healthcare workers were recruited during the week of the UK lockdown, between 23 and 31 March 2020, and followed weekly for up to about 15 weeks.

Sequencing was done on a sample of whole blood. In this chain, TRBV5-6 is recombined with TRBJ2-7; the D gene lacks a confident call. This TCR came from an adult who was a healthcare worker with PCR-confirmed SARS-CoV-2 infection or an uninfected control (not recorded which). At the DNA level, the sequence is TGTGCCAGCAGCTTGGGAGGTCCCACCTACGAGCAGTACTTC. Its protein is CASSLGGPTYEQYF.